Each of the 20 T cell receptor beta chains below was sequenced from the same sample in a study of T cell responses to AZD1222 COVID-19 vaccine. Only in-frame clones appear in the TCRdb table, and some are missing; sequencing was by immunoSEQ multiplex PCR. The table has some 110,000 clones, around 91% seen once; the top ten hold more than 1.5%. The sample was peripheral blood, taken 28 days after the second AZD1222 dose. The source of these receptors is an adult who received the AZD1222 COVID-19 vaccine.

The V and J genes are TRBV6-2 or TRBV6-3 and TRBJ2-3; tentatively, D is TRBD1 (5 bases). Between the trimmed V and J ends, which lost 4 bases and 7 bases, there was a span of 6 bases. The CDR3 totals 11 residues. Germline V gene sequence: CDR1 MNHEY, CDR2 SVGEGT. The CDR3 region has the DNA TGTGCCAGCAGTTCAGGGTATACGCAGTATTTT. Protein product: CASSSGYTQYF.

The chain is built from TRBV14 and TRBJ2-6; D uncertain. Per the germline V gene, CDR1 is SGHDN and CDR2 is FVKESK. Trimming removed 5 bases from V and 0 bases from J, with 5 bases in between. This CDR3 has 14 amino acids. The CDR3 reads CASSSGSGANVLTF. DNA for the CDR3: TGTGCCAGCAGCTCTGGCTCTGGGGCCAACGTCCTGACTTTC. Combining the CDR3 with reference TRBV14 and TRBJ2-6 gives the whole variable domain EAGVTQFPSHSVIEKGQTVTLRCDPISGHDNLYWYRRVMGKEIKFLLHFVKESKQDESGMPNNRFLAERTGGTYSTLKVQPAELEDSGVYFCASSSGSGANVLTFGAGSRLTVL.

The chain has TRBV7-9 and TRBJ2-1, with D perhaps being TRBD1 or TRBD2 (5 bases each). The germline CDR1 and CDR2 sequences are SEHNR and FQNEAQ (reference sequence). This CDR3 contains 16 residues. Trimming took 6 bases from V and 2 from J, leaving 17 bases between them. For the CDR3, the DNA is TGTGCCAGCAGTCCACTTCAGAGGGGACCCTACAATGAGCAGTTCTTC. This sequence encodes CASSPLQRGPYNEQFF.

This chain links TRBV27 with TRBJ2-1, with no clear D. Trimming pared 2 bases from V and 1 base from J, leaving 6 bases between. Per germline, CDR1 MNHEY and CDR2 SMNVEV (reference sequence). This CDR3 is built from 14 residues. This CDR3 reads CASSLRGSYNEQFF. The CDR3 DNA reads as TGTGCCAGCAGTTTACGTGGATCCTACAATGAGCAGTTCTTC.

V and J are TRBV11-2 and TRBJ2-7, with 7 bases identical to TRBD2. Trimming at V came to 7 bases and at J to 7 bases, leaving 16 bases not matched to a gene. CDR1 and CDR2 (germline): SGHAT, FQNNGV. The CDR3 totals 15 residues. As DNA, the CDR3 is TGTGCCAGCACCCCCTTTTCAGCGGGGTCTCGGGAGCAGTACTTC. Translated: CASTPFSAGSREQYF.

J is TRBJ1-6 and V is TRBV11-2; 7 bases agree with TRBD1. The V gene end was trimmed by 1 base and the J gene end by 7 bases; junction bases not matched to a gene: 16. Looked up from germline, CDR1 is SGHAT and CDR2 is FQNNGV. The CDR3 is 19 residues long. Here the CDR3 DNA reads TGTGCCAGCAGCTTAGCCCATCCCGTTAGAGCAGGGGGGAATTCACCCCTCCACTTT. Protein sequence: CASSLAHPVRAGGNSPLHF.

The rearrangement uses TRBV6-5 and TRBJ2-1, with a possible D match to TRBD1 (7 bases). Germline V lookup: CDR1 MNHEY, CDR2 SVGAGI. The CDR3 spans 16 residues. The ends were cut back, 0 bases at V and 2 bases at J, with 11 bases in the middle. The CDR3 nucleotides read TGTGCCAGCAGTTACTCGGGCAGGGGGGCCTACAATGAGCAGTTCTTC. Translated, it gives CASSYSGRGAYNEQFF.

This rearrangement joins TRBV7-8 to TRBJ1-5; D is unclear. Trimming left V 4 bases short and J 6 bases short, with 16 bases between. The CDR3 is 15 amino acids. Germline lookup yields CDR1 SGHVS and CDR2 FQNEAQ. CDR3 DNA sequence: TGTGCCAGCAGCTGGGAAAGGGAGGTCAGTCAGCCCCAGCATTTT. Protein: CASSWEREVSQPQHF.

The chain couples TRBV7-2 to TRBJ2-5; D possibly uses TRBD1 or TRBD2 (5 bases each). CDR1 SGHTA and CDR2 FQGNSA come from the germline V gene. Between the trimmed V and J ends, which lost 2 bases and 2 bases, there was a span of 15 bases. The CDR3 contains 16 residues. Written as DNA, the CDR3 is TGTGCCAGCAGCTTAAGGGGAAGCGGCCTACAAGAGACCCAGTACTTC. Protein: CASSLRGSGLQETQYF.

The J gene is TRBJ1-1, the V gene TRBV7-2; TRBD1 might be the D (5 bases). The CDR3 spans 15 residues. Between the trimmed V and J ends, which lost 7 bases and 0 bases, there was a span of 15 bases. The germline gives CDR1 SGHTA, CDR2 FQGNSA. CDR3 nucleotides: TGTGCCAGCATCCAGTGGGCGGGGGTGAACACTGAAGCTTTCTTT. Amino acid sequence: CASIQWAGVNTEAFF. The full variable domain, completed using reference TRBV7-2 and TRBJ1-1, is GAGVSQSPSNKVTEKGKDVELRCDPISGHTALYWYRQSLGQGLEFLIYFQGNSAPDKSGLPSDRFSAERTGGSVSTLTIQRTQQEDSAVYLCASIQWAGVNTEAFFGQGTRLTVV.

V usage is TRBV7-9 and J usage is TRBJ1-2; D ambiguous. The CDR3 is made up of 14 amino acids. Per germline, CDR1 SEHNR and CDR2 FQNEAQ (reference sequence). V dropped 4 bases and J dropped 8 bases, with 17 bases sitting between them. The CDR3 spells CASSSEVRRQGYTF. The DNA for the CDR3 is TGTGCCAGCAGCTCAGAAGTCAGGCGCCAAGGCTACACCTTC.

As DNA, the CDR3 is TGTGCCAGCAGCCCTCCGGGACGGAGTAATGAAAAACTGTTTTTT. It is translated as CASSPPGRSNEKLFF. The chain joins TRBV9 to TRBJ1-4; the D gene is possibly TRBD1 (5 bases). V was cut by 4 bases and J by 4 bases, with 14 bases left in between. Germline CDR1 and CDR2: SGDLS and YYNGEE. This CDR3 contains 15 residues. The variable domain in full, with the rest retrieved from reference TRBV9 and TRBJ1-4, is DSGVTQTPKHLITATGQRVTLRCSPRSGDLSVYWYQQSLDQGLQFLIQYYNGEERAKGNILERFSAQQFPDLHSELNLSSLELGDSALYFCASSPPGRSNEKLFFGSGTQLSVL.

The rearrangement uses TRBV18 and TRBJ1-1, with D tentatively TRBD1 (5 bases). The CDR3 spans 11 residues. Germline CDR1 is KGHSH and CDR2 is LQKENI. The V end was cut by 2 bases, the J end by 8 bases, with 6 bases between. As DNA, the CDR3 is TGTGCCAGCTCACCAGCAGGGGAAGCTTTCTTT. Its translation is CASSPAGEAFF.

This clone came up once. The chain has TRBV2 and TRBJ2-2; 7 nucleotides agree with TRBD1. From germline, CDR1 is SNHLY and CDR2 FYNNEI. This CDR3 comprises 17 residues. V was pared by 4 bases and J by 4 bases, with 12 bases of the junction left unmatched. The CDR3 DNA sequence: TGTGCCAGCAGTGGGCCTCCCGGGACAGATTTCACCGGGGAGCTGTTTTTT. Translated, it gives CASSGPPGTDFTGELFF. Together with reference TRBV2 and TRBJ2-2, the CDR3 gives the full variable domain: EPEVTQTPSHQVTQMGQEVILRCVPISNHLYFYWYRQILGQKVEFLVSFYNNEISEKSEIFDDQFSVERPDGSNFTLKIRSTKLEDSAMYFCASSGPPGTDFTGELFFGEGSRLTVL.

V gene TRBV6-5 combines with J gene TRBJ1-2; maybe TRBD1 (6 bases). Germline CDR1 and CDR2: MNHEY and SVGAGI. V gave up 9 bases and J gave up 8 bases, with 22 bases separating them. CDR3 size: 14 residues. The CDR3, as DNA: TGTGCCAGTACCTTACAGGGATCGCTGGAAGGCTACACCTTC. This gives the protein CASTLQGSLEGYTF.

V gene TRBV2 combines with J gene TRBJ2-7; possible D gene TRBD2, 5 bases. The germline V gene encodes CDR1 SNHLY and CDR2 FYNNEI. V lost 7 bases, J lost 0 bases, and 16 bases lay in between. The CDR3 is 15 residues long. In DNA, the CDR3 is TGTGCCAGCACTATACTAGTCGTCGGCTCCTACGAGCAGTACTTC. Translating gives CASTILVVGSYEQYF.

As DNA, the CDR3 is TGTGCCAGCAGACCTATCGGGCCCCCGGCAAACTATGGCTACACCTTC. It codes for CASRPIGPPANYGYTF. The rearrangement joins TRBV27 to TRBJ1-2; unclear D gene. There are 16 residues in the CDR3. CDR1 is MNHEY, CDR2 SMNVEV, per germline (reference sequence). V was trimmed by 6 bases and J by 2 bases, leaving 19 bases between them.

The V gene is TRBV30, the J gene TRBJ2-5, with TRBD2 as a possible D gene (5 bases). CDR1 and CDR2 (germline): GTSNPN, SVGIG (reference sequence). Trimming cost V 1 base and J 0 bases, with 12 bases left between them. The CDR3 is 15 residues long. This CDR3 reads CAWSGNTGYQETQYF. DNA of the CDR3: TGTGCCTGGAGTGGCAATACGGGGTACCAAGAGACCCAGTACTTC.

This clone was counted a single time. J is TRBJ1-2 and V is TRBV2; D is perhaps TRBD1 (6 bases). The ends were cut back, 7 bases at V and 7 bases at J, with 10 bases in the middle. This CDR3 comprises 11 residues. Germline V gives CDR1 SNHLY, CDR2 FYNNEI. Here the CDR3 reads CASNTGFGYTF. In DNA form, the CDR3 reads TGTGCCAGCAACACAGGGTTTGGCTACACCTTC.

This clone came up once. This chain connects TRBV5-1 to TRBJ2-7, with D uncertain. Trimming shortened V by 5 bases and J by 1 base, and 7 bases separated the two germline ends. Per germline, CDR1 SGHRS and CDR2 YFSETQ. This CDR3 comprises 12 residues. This CDR3 is CASRADSYEQYF. In DNA form, the CDR3 reads TGCGCCAGCAGAGCAGATTCCTACGAGCAGTACTTC.